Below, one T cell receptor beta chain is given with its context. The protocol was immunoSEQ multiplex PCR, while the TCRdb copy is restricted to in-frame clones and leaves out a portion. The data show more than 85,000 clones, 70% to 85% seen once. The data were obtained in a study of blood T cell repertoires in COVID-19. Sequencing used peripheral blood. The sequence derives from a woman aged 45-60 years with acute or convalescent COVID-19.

CDR3 DNA sequence: TGTGCCAGCAAACGGGACAGGGTAACCGGGGAGCTGTTTTTT. Translated, it gives CASKRDRVTGELFF. The V call is TRBV28, the J call TRBJ2-2, with TRBD1 identical over 9 bases. The germline CDR1 and CDR2 sequences are MDHEN and SYDVKM. With 7 bases clipped from V and 5 bases from J, the junction kept 5 bases outside the gene matches. The CDR3 has 14 amino acids.